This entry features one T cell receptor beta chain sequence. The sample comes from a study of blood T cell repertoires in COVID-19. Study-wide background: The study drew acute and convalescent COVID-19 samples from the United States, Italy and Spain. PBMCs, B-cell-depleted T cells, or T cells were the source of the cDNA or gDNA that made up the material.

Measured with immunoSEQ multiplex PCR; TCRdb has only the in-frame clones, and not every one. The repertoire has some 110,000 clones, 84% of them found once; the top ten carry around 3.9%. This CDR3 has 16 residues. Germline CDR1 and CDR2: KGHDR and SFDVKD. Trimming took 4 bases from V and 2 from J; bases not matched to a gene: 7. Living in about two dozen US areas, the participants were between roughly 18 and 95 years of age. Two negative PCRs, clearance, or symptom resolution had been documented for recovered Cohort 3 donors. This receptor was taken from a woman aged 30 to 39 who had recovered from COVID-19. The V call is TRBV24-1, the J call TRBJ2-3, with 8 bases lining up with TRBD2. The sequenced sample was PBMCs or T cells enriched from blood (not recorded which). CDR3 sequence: CATSESSAGVTDTQYF. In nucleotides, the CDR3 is TGTGCCACCAGTGAGAGCTCAGCGGGAGTCACAGATACGCAGTATTTT.